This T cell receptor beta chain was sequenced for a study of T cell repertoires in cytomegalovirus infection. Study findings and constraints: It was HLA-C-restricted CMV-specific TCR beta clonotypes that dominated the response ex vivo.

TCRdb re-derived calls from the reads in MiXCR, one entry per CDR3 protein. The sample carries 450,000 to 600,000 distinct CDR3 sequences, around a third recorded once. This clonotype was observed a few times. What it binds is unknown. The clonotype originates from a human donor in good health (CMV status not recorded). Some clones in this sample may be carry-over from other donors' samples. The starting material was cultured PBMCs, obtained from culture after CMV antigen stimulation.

CDR3 region: CASSRGVGWNQPQHF. Written as DNA, the CDR3 is TGTGCCAGCAGCCGGGGAGTTGGGTGGAATCAGCCCCAGCATTTT. V and J are TRBV7-2 and TRBJ1-5; D gene uncertain. There are 15 residues in the CDR3. CDR1 SGHTA and CDR2 FQGNSA come from the germline V gene. Trimming removed 5 bases from V and 4 bases from J, with 15 bases in between.